The rows below give T cell receptor beta chains drawn from one sample of a study of shared clonotypes between healthy human individuals. The protocol was immunoSEQ multiplex PCR, while the TCRdb copy is restricted to in-frame clones and leaves out a portion. The table has approximately 2,200,000 clones, 85% to 95% seen once; the top ten hold under 2%. Sequencing input: naive CD8+ T cells from PBMCs. These receptors were collected from a man aged 18 to 29 in good health. Some clones in this sample may be carry-over from other donors' samples. Each CDR3 is given with its conserved first and last residue. The order of the fields is clone size, V gene, D gene, J gene, CDR3 DNA, CDR3 protein. D genes are given only for firm matches. For some rows the clone size is stated as once, few or many, or as a class when expanded; others skip it.

clone size: .; V gene: TRBV2; D gene: TRBD1; J gene: TRBJ2-7; CDR3 DNA: TGTGCCAGCAGTGAAAGAAAGACAGGGTTTTTCTACGAGCAGTACTTC; CDR3 protein: CASSERKTGFFYEQYF
clone size: .; V gene: TRBV13; D gene: .; J gene: TRBJ1-2; CDR3 DNA: TGTGCCAGCCGCCGGGGGGGCGCTAACTATGGCTACACCTTC; CDR3 protein: CASRRGGANYGYTF
clone size: .; V gene: TRBV2; D gene: .; J gene: TRBJ1-4; CDR3 DNA: TGTGCCAGCAACCTGCTGCGAGAAAAACTGTTTTTT; CDR3 protein: CASNLLREKLFF
clone size: .; V gene: TRBV27; D gene: .; J gene: TRBJ2-2; CDR3 DNA: TGTGCCAGCAGTTTTCGGGACGGCCACACCGGGGAGCTGTTTTTT; CDR3 protein: CASSFRDGHTGELFF
clone size: .; V gene: TRBV9; D gene: .; J gene: TRBJ1-4; CDR3 DNA: TGTGCCAGCAGCGAACACCGGGAGGCTAATGAAAAACTGTTTTTT; CDR3 protein: CASSEHREANEKLFF
clone size: .; V gene: TRBV28; D gene: .; J gene: TRBJ2-7; CDR3 DNA: TGTGCCAGCAGTTTAAGGCCAGGGGGGGTTAACGAGCAGTACTTC; CDR3 protein: CASSLRPGGVNEQYF
clone size: .; V gene: TRBV27; D gene: .; J gene: TRBJ2-1; CDR3 DNA: TGTGCGGCGGGGCTTAATTCCTACAATGAGCAGTTCTTC; CDR3 protein: CAAGLNSYNEQFF
clone size: .; V gene: TRBV5-1; D gene: TRBD1; J gene: TRBJ1-2; CDR3 DNA: TGCGCCAGCAGCTTGCCCTCGGACAGGGGGTACCTCTATGGCTACACCTTC; CDR3 protein: CASSLPSDRGYLYGYTF
clone size: .; V gene: TRBV13; D gene: TRBD1; J gene: TRBJ1-2; CDR3 DNA: TGTGCCAGCAGCTGGGCCCCTAGACAGGGCCGCGGCTACACCTTC; CDR3 protein: CASSWAPRQGRGYTF
clone size: .; V gene: TRBV7-2; D gene: .; J gene: TRBJ2-1; CDR3 DNA: TGTGCCAGCAGCTTAGAGGTCTACCACACTGAGCAGTTCTTC; CDR3 protein: CASSLEVYHTEQFF
clone size: .; V gene: TRBV4-1; D gene: TRBD2; J gene: TRBJ2-7; CDR3 DNA: TGCGCCAGCAGCCAAGATCGGCTAGCGGGAGGCGAGCAGTACTTC; CDR3 protein: CASSQDRLAGGEQYF
clone size: .; V gene: TRBV11-1; D gene: .; J gene: TRBJ2-7; CDR3 DNA: TGTGCCAGCAGCTTAGAAGGGGGAAGTGCCTACGAGCAGTACTTC; CDR3 protein: CASSLEGGSAYEQYF
clone size: .; V gene: TRBV28; D gene: TRBD1; J gene: TRBJ2-3; CDR3 DNA: TGTGCCAGCAGCTATCAGCCGGGACAGGGGCCAGATACGCAGTATTTT; CDR3 protein: CASSYQPGQGPDTQYF
clone size: .; V gene: TRBV2; D gene: .; J gene: TRBJ2-4; CDR3 DNA: TGTGCCAGCAGTGAACAGGAGGGGACGGCGCAGGGCATTCAGTACTTC; CDR3 protein: CASSEQEGTAQGIQYF
clone size: .; V gene: TRBV27; D gene: .; J gene: TRBJ2-1; CDR3 DNA: TGTGCCAGCAGTTTAACAGCAATAAATGAGCAGTTCTTC; CDR3 protein: CASSLTAINEQFF
clone size: .; V gene: TRBV4-1; D gene: TRBD1; J gene: TRBJ1-6; CDR3 DNA: TGCGCCAGCAGGGCGACAGGGGGCGCCGAAACTTCACCCCTCCACTTT; CDR3 protein: CASRATGGAETSPLHF
clone size: .; V gene: TRBV28; D gene: .; J gene: TRBJ1-2; CDR3 DNA: TGTGCCAGCAGTTTCAGAGAAAACTATGGCTACACCTTC; CDR3 protein: CASSFRENYGYTF
clone size: .; V gene: TRBV2; D gene: .; J gene: TRBJ2-7; CDR3 DNA: TGTGCCAGCAGTGAATCCGTCTACGAGCAGTACTTC; CDR3 protein: CASSESVYEQYF
clone size: .; V gene: TRBV18; D gene: TRBD1; J gene: TRBJ2-1; CDR3 DNA: TGTGCCAGCTCACCGGGACAGCTCTACAATGAGCAGTTCTTC; CDR3 protein: CASSPGQLYNEQFF
clone size: .; V gene: TRBV7-9; D gene: TRBD1; J gene: TRBJ2-7; CDR3 DNA: TGTGCCAGCAGCCCAGGACAGGGTGATTCCGAGCAGTACTTC; CDR3 protein: CASSPGQGDSEQYF
clone size: few; V gene: TRBV2; D gene: .; J gene: TRBJ1-1; CDR3 DNA: TGTGCCAGCAGTGTCGGCGGGGAAGCTTTCTTT; CDR3 protein: CASSVGGEAFF
clone size: .; V gene: TRBV5-8; D gene: TRBD2; J gene: TRBJ2-1; CDR3 DNA: TGTGCCAGCAGCTTGCTAGCGGGAGTGATCGATGAGCAGTTCTTC; CDR3 protein: CASSLLAGVIDEQFF
clone size: .; V gene: TRBV5-1; D gene: .; J gene: TRBJ2-1; CDR3 DNA: TGCGCCAGCAGCTTGGATCAGGGCCCGGGTGAGCAGTTCTTC; CDR3 protein: CASSLDQGPGEQFF
clone size: .; V gene: TRBV7-2; D gene: .; J gene: TRBJ2-1; CDR3 DNA: TGTGCCAGCAGCTGGAATAGCGGAACGTACAATGAGCAGTTCTTC; CDR3 protein: CASSWNSGTYNEQFF
clone size: .; V gene: TRBV9; D gene: .; J gene: TRBJ1-1; CDR3 DNA: TGTGCCAGCAGCGTAGACCGGGACGCCGCGAACACTGAAGCTTTCTTT; CDR3 protein: CASSVDRDAANTEAFF
clone size: .; V gene: TRBV4-1; D gene: .; J gene: TRBJ2-7; CDR3 DNA: TGCGCCAGCAGCCCCTCTGCAGGGCTCGAGCAGTACTTC; CDR3 protein: CASSPSAGLEQYF
clone size: .; V gene: TRBV27; D gene: .; J gene: TRBJ1-2; CDR3 DNA: TGTGCCAGCAGTTTTTTGTCGGGGCAGAACTATGGCTACACCTTC; CDR3 protein: CASSFLSGQNYGYTF
clone size: .; V gene: TRBV28; D gene: TRBD1; J gene: TRBJ1-3; CDR3 DNA: TGTGCCAGCAGCCCCAGGGGGGGCCACACCATATATTTT; CDR3 protein: CASSPRGGHTIYF
clone size: .; V gene: TRBV27; D gene: TRBD1; J gene: TRBJ2-7; CDR3 DNA: TGTGCCAGCAGTAAGCCGGGACAGGGTTTACATCAGCAGTACTTC; CDR3 protein: CASSKPGQGLHQQYF
clone size: .; V gene: TRBV5-1; D gene: TRBD1; J gene: TRBJ2-1; CDR3 DNA: TGCGCCAGCCGGGACAGGGGAAGCAATGAGCAGTTCTTC; CDR3 protein: CASRDRGSNEQFF
clone size: .; V gene: TRBV18; D gene: TRBD1; J gene: TRBJ2-2; CDR3 DNA: TGTGCCAGCTCACCTCGGACAGGGGAATCGTCCGGGGAGCTGTTTTTT; CDR3 protein: CASSPRTGESSGELFF
clone size: .; V gene: TRBV5-1; D gene: TRBD1; J gene: TRBJ2-3; CDR3 DNA: TGCGCCAGCAGCTTGCTAAGGACAGGGCCCACAGATACGCAGTATTTT; CDR3 protein: CASSLLRTGPTDTQYF
clone size: few; V gene: TRBV19; D gene: .; J gene: TRBJ1-4; CDR3 DNA: TGTGCCAGTAGTAACCTGGCAGGGTTCGAGGAAAAACTGTTTTTT; CDR3 protein: CASSNLAGFEEKLFF
clone size: .; V gene: TRBV10-3; D gene: .; J gene: TRBJ2-5; CDR3 DNA: TGTGCCATCAGTGGAGCGGCGCAAGAGACCCAGTACTTC; CDR3 protein: CAISGAAQETQYF
clone size: once; V gene: TRBV7-9; D gene: TRBD1; J gene: TRBJ1-5; CDR3 DNA: TGTGCCAGCAGCTTAGCCACAGAGGCCAGGGGGCTAGGTCAGCCCCAGCATTTT; CDR3 protein: CASSLATEARGLGQPQHF
clone size: .; V gene: TRBV2; D gene: .; J gene: TRBJ2-2; CDR3 DNA: TGTGCCAGCAGTGAAGATGTACACGGGACTCCCAACACCGGGGAGCTGTTTTTT; CDR3 protein: CASSEDVHGTPNTGELFF
clone size: .; V gene: TRBV5-4; D gene: TRBD2; J gene: TRBJ2-1; CDR3 DNA: TGTGCCAGCAGCTTCGAAGCGGGAGGGCCCTATGAGCAGTTCTTC; CDR3 protein: CASSFEAGGPYEQFF
clone size: .; V gene: TRBV30; D gene: .; J gene: TRBJ1-2; CDR3 DNA: TGTGCCTGGAGTGCGGAGCCGGGACTGACTAACTATGGCTACACCTTC; CDR3 protein: CAWSAEPGLTNYGYTF
clone size: .; V gene: TRBV28; D gene: TRBD1; J gene: TRBJ1-1; CDR3 DNA: TGTGCCAGCAGACCTACGGACAGGTCGAACACTGAAGCTTTCTTT; CDR3 protein: CASRPTDRSNTEAFF
clone size: .; V gene: TRBV30; D gene: .; J gene: TRBJ1-2; CDR3 DNA: TGTGCCTGGAGTGCCCAGGGCAGGACTAGGTATGGCTACACCTTC; CDR3 protein: CAWSAQGRTRYGYTF
clone size: .; V gene: TRBV11-2; D gene: TRBD2; J gene: TRBJ2-1; CDR3 DNA: TGTGCCAGCAGCCCAGGACTAGCGGAATACTACAATGAGCAGTTCTTC; CDR3 protein: CASSPGLAEYYNEQFF
clone size: .; V gene: TRBV4-1; D gene: TRBD2; J gene: TRBJ2-5; CDR3 DNA: TGCGCCAGCAGCCGCACCGGGACTAGCGGGAGGGAGACCCAGTACTTC; CDR3 protein: CASSRTGTSGRETQYF
clone size: once; V gene: TRBV27; D gene: TRBD1; J gene: TRBJ2-1; CDR3 DNA: TGTGCCAGCAGTATCACAGGGGGGAGAAAGTTCTTC; CDR3 protein: CASSITGGRKFF
clone size: .; V gene: TRBV28; D gene: TRBD1; J gene: TRBJ1-2; CDR3 DNA: TGTGCCAGCAGTTCCCGGGGGACAGCCACTTATGGCTACACCTTC; CDR3 protein: CASSSRGTATYGYTF
clone size: .; V gene: TRBV6-1; D gene: TRBD2; J gene: TRBJ2-3; CDR3 DNA: TGTGCCAGCAGTGAGCTAGCGGGATTCATAAATACGCAGTATTTT; CDR3 protein: CASSELAGFINTQYF
clone size: .; V gene: TRBV7-9; D gene: .; J gene: TRBJ1-1; CDR3 DNA: TGTGCCAGTCTACAGGGAGTGAACACTGAAGCTTTCTTT; CDR3 protein: CASLQGVNTEAFF
clone size: few; V gene: TRBV10-3; D gene: .; J gene: TRBJ1-1; CDR3 DNA: TGTGCCATCAGTTTTCGGGGCACTGAAGCTTTCTTT; CDR3 protein: CAISFRGTEAFF
clone size: .; V gene: TRBV7-9; D gene: .; J gene: TRBJ2-3; CDR3 DNA: TGTGCCAGCAGGCCCCTCCGAGGCCCTCGGGCAGATACGCAGTATTTT; CDR3 protein: CASRPLRGPRADTQYF